Given below is one TCR beta chain in context. This clone was seen only a few times. Its specific antigen is unknown. One base away there is no much larger clone; base qualities are not given. CDR3 length: 15 amino acids, cysteine to phenylalanine. The only DNA kept is the CDR3, 45 bases in frame from the first base. At the junction V is shortened by 2 bases and J by 4 bases, with 14 bases in between. According to the germline V gene, CDR1 reads SGHTA and CDR2 reads FQGTGA. This sample is drawn from a study of blood T cell repertoires in COVID-19 (dated by TCRdb to the early 2020s). A note on the overall study: Samples from collaborators originated in the United States, Italy and Spain and spanned both the acute and convalescent phases of COVID-19. The prospective study material was composed of cDNA or gDNA derived from T cells, B-cell-depleted T cells, or PBMCs. The dataset comprised deeply sampled blood TCRbeta repertoires from subjects exposed to, actively infected with, or recovered from COVID-19. A freely available public database, intended as a resource for researchers studying the immune response to SARS-CoV-2, is where the repertoires were released. Samples came from the ongoing ImmuneRACE study (first 160 participants) plus 1,254 subjects from 6 global collaborators. Sample metadata almost always included a de-identified subject ID, COVID-19 status, age in years and sex. Where available, HLA class I and class II types were obtained from metadata supplied by the sample provider rather than from assay-based typing. What the authors observed across the whole study: How much clinical and demographic metadata was included differed by source and by participant, and the metadata was provided uncurated.

Collaborating institutions collected whole blood in K2EDTA tubes following their own protocols. For TCRbeta analysis, collaborator samples were shipped as frozen whole blood, as isolated PBMCs, or as DNA extracted from either sample type. TCRbeta CDR3 regions were amplified from genomic DNA using the immunoSEQ Assay, a bias-controlled multiplex PCR. Processing in the source paper ran as follows. Within the assay, amplification of reference gene primers was used to estimate how many nucleated cells each sample contained. To quantify the absolute abundance of each unique TCRbeta CDR3 rearrangement, sequence reads were collapsed and filtered. Productive Simpson clonality was computed per sample as the square root of Simpson's diversity index over productive rearrangements. TCRdb limited this immuneACCESS table to in-frame rearrangements with V and J called. A share of clones is missing; checked studies link under half to unresolved V genes, and the rest is unexplained. That table supplies the V and J calls and clone size; D and trimming were determined from the DNA. The sample table contains 90,000 to 150,000 clones; only one count was recorded for about 85% of them. The ten largest account for roughly 11% of the sample.

The TCR originated in a man aged 80 or over with acute or convalescent COVID-19. The chain is encoded by TRBV7-3 joined to TRBJ1-1; TRBD1 might be the D gene, on 5 matching bases. The sample taken for sequencing was peripheral blood. The sequenced DNA is TGTGCCAGCAGCTTACGGCCTGGGGGGAGCACTGAAGCTTTCTTT. Protein translation: CASSLRPGGSTEAFF.